This T cell receptor (beta chain) was retrieved from a study of human T cells and chemical hapten exposure. In this sample, this clonotype turned up many times. Trimming stripped 5 bases from V and 4 bases from J, with 12 bases between. Germline V gene lookup returns CDR1 MNHEY and CDR2 SVGAGI. The CDR3 is 13 amino acids. Time point here: patch test 1, 2 weeks after DPC sensitization. As for treatment: therapeutic diphenylcyclopropenone sensitization with weekly scalp DPC. MiXCR was run by TCRdb on the RACE reads, yielding one entry per CDR3 protein. The sample holds about 120,000 distinct CDR3 sequences, 12% seen once.

The chain carries TRBV6-5 and TRBJ2-7; possible D gene TRBD2, 5 bases. The material sequenced was whole blood, taken in connection with sensitization to the hapten diphenylcyclopropenone (DPC). The clonotype comes from a woman aged 50 to 60 with alopecia areata. Some clones in this sample may be carry-over from other donors' samples. This CDR3 is CASSRTPLYEQYF. CDR3 in DNA: TGTGCCAGCAGTAGGACTCCCCTTTACGAGCAGTACTTC.